One T cell receptor (beta chain) is described in this entry. Sequencing was performed with immunoSEQ multiplex PCR; in TCRdb, only in-frame clones are kept and a portion is missing. Among about 220,000 clones listed, roughly 87% were seen once. The record originates from a study of blood T cell repertoires in COVID-19. Source material: PBMCs or T cells enriched from blood (not recorded which). The TCR sequence derives from a woman in her twenties or thirties with acute COVID-19.

CDR3 sequence (DNA): TGTGCCTGGAGGGAGTTGCTTCGGGAAAAACTGTTTTTT. Translation gives CAWRELLREKLFF. This rearrangement joins TRBV30 to TRBJ1-4; no clear D. This CDR3 is built from 13 residues. Germline CDR1 and CDR2: GTSNPN and SVGIG (reference sequence). V was pared by 3 bases and J by 8 bases, with 13 bases between.